Listed below are T cell receptor beta chains from one sample, sequenced in a study of immune cell composition in non-small cell lung cancer. Profiled with immunoSEQ multiplex PCR; TCRdb holds only in-frame clones, not every one. The sample lists 5,500 to 7,000 clones, roughly 73% occurring once. Sample: lung tumor tissue. Every receptor here comes from a human donor with non-small cell lung cancer. The CDR3 runs from the conserved cysteine through the conserved F or W. A D gene is named only where the DNA matches it firmly. Size is stated for part of the rows, as once, few or many counts, or as a class when the clone is expanded.

abundance	d_gene	j_gene	v_gene	CDR3aa	CDR3nt
once	NA	TRBJ2-7	TRBV6-5	CASRGAYEQYF	TGTGCCAGCAGAGGGGCCTACGAGCAGTACTTC
once	TRBD1	TRBJ1-1	TRBV6-1	CASTGQVAEAFF	TGTGCCAGCACCGGACAGGTCGCTGAAGCTTTCTTT
NA	NA	TRBJ1-1	TRBV11-3	CASSLSMNTEAFF	TGTGCCAGCAGCTTGAGTATGAACACTGAAGCTTTCTTT
NA	NA	TRBJ2-5	TRBV27	CASSWVEGLETQYF	TGTGCCAGCAGTTGGGTGGAGGGGCTCGAGACCCAGTACTTC
once	TRBD2	TRBJ2-3	TRBV6-6	CASSRRGGPSDTQYF	TGTGCCAGCAGTCGGCGGGGGGGCCCCTCAGATACGCAGTATTTT
few	TRBD1	TRBJ2-2	TRBV19	CASSTDRAGTGELFF	TGTGCCAGTAGTACGGACAGGGCGGGCACCGGGGAGCTGTTTTTT
NA	NA	TRBJ1-6	TRBV9	CASSVAEGLGSPLHF	TGTGCCAGCAGCGTAGCCGAGGGATTGGGTTCACCCCTCCACTTT
NA	TRBD1	TRBJ2-1	TRBV10-3	CATFEGASYNEQFF	TGTGCCACGTTTGAGGGGGCCTCCTACAATGAGCAGTTCTTC
NA	TRBD1	TRBJ2-1	TRBV7-6	CASSWDRGGNEQFF	TGTGCCAGCAGCTGGGACAGGGGCGGCAATGAGCAGTTCTTC
once	TRBD1	TRBJ1-3	TRBV18	CASSPPGGPGNTIYF	TGTGCCAGCTCACCACCAGGGGGCCCAGGAAACACCATATATTTT
NA	TRBD1	TRBJ1-1	TRBV4-1	CASSRGDRASAFF	TGCGCCAGCAGCCGGGGGGACAGGGCCTCGGCTTTCTTT
NA	NA	TRBJ1-2	TRBV18	CASSLWASGDGYTF	TGTGCCAGCTCACTGTGGGCCTCGGGAGATGGCTACACCTTC
few	NA	TRBJ1-3	TRBV28	CASTERALGNTIYF	TGTGCCAGCACCGAGCGGGCGCTGGGAAACACCATATATTTT
NA	TRBD1	TRBJ1-5	TRBV7-2	CASSLGTGGNQPQHF	TGTGCCAGCAGCTTAGGGACAGGGGGTAATCAGCCCCAGCATTTT
NA	NA	TRBJ2-3	TRBV23-1	CASSRITDTQYF	TGCGCCAGCAGTCGTATCACAGATACGCAGTATTTT
NA	NA	TRBJ2-7	TRBV20-1	CSASPRYEQYF	TGCAGTGCTAGCCCCCGTTACGAGCAGTACTTC
NA	NA	TRBJ1-2	TRBV18	CASSPQNNQGYTF	TGTGCCAGCTCACCCCAAAATAACCAGGGCTACACCTTC
NA	NA	TRBJ2-7	TRBV6-1	CASGGPGDYEQYF	TGTGCCAGCGGCGGACCGGGGGACTACGAGCAGTACTTC
NA	NA	TRBJ1-1	TRBV4-1	CASSQTAEVAEAFF	TGCGCCAGCAGCCAAACAGCGGAGGTAGCTGAAGCTTTCTTT
NA	NA	TRBJ2-7	TRBV5-6	CASYEEGGSYEQYF	TGTGCCAGCTACGAAGAAGGGGGATCCTACGAGCAGTACTTC
NA	NA	TRBJ1-2	TRBV6-6	CASSYNRDYGYTF	TGTGCCAGCAGTTATAACAGGGACTATGGCTACACCTTC
NA	NA	TRBJ1-1	TRBV11-2	CASSHSGGVNTEAFF	TGTGCCAGCAGCCATTCCGGCGGAGTGAACACTGAAGCTTTCTTT
NA	NA	TRBJ2-7	TRBV11-2	CASSLDSVSYEQYF	TGTGCCAGCAGCTTGGACAGCGTCTCCTACGAGCAGTACTTC
NA	NA	TRBJ2-7	TRBV7-2	CASSLSPGSYEQYF	TGTGCCAGCAGCTTATCCCCGGGTTCCTACGAGCAGTACTTC
NA	NA	TRBJ2-1	TRBV5-1	CASSFLATNNEQFF	TGCGCCAGCAGCTTTCTAGCGACGAACAATGAGCAGTTCTTC
NA	NA	TRBJ2-5	TRBV12-5	CASGLVRETQYF	TGTGCTAGTGGTTTGGTCCGAGAGACCCAGTACTTC
NA	NA	TRBJ2-5	TRBV7-9	CASSLPGLETQYF	TGTGCCAGCAGCTTACCGGGACTAGAGACCCAGTACTTC
NA	NA	TRBJ1-1	TRBV18	CASSPLGANTEAFF	TGTGCCAGCTCACCCTTGGGCGCGAACACTGAAGCTTTCTTT
NA	NA	TRBJ2-3	TRBV5-1	CASSLMAGAGTDTQYF	TGCGCCAGCAGCTTAATGGCAGGGGCGGGCACAGATACGCAGTATTTT
NA	NA	TRBJ2-5	TRBV19	CASSFAGTQETQYF	TGTGCCAGTAGTTTCGCCGGGACTCAAGAGACCCAGTACTTC
once	TRBD2	TRBJ2-3	TRBV11-2	CASSLGVAGNTDTQYF	TGTGCCAGCAGCTTAGGGGTAGCGGGGAACACAGATACGCAGTATTTT
few	TRBD1	TRBJ1-2	TRBV7-6	CASSLEETGGYGYTF	TGTGCCAGCAGCTTAGAGGAGACAGGGGGATATGGCTACACCTTC
NA	NA	TRBJ2-3	TRBV7-9	CASSLGDRPHLTF	TGTGCCAGCAGCTTAGGAGACAGGCCCCATCTTACTTTT
NA	NA	TRBJ1-5	TRBV7-3	CASSLMPGQPQHF	TGTGCCAGCAGCTTAATGCCGGGTCAGCCCCAGCATTTT
NA	NA	TRBJ1-1	TRBV7-9	CASSLARGAGTEAFF	TGTGCCAGCAGCTTAGCGCGGGGTGCGGGCACTGAAGCTTTCTTT
NA	TRBD1	TRBJ2-7	TRBV5-1	CASSPDRGSAYEQYF	TGCGCCAGCAGCCCTGACAGGGGATCCGCCTACGAGCAGTACTTC
NA	NA	TRBJ2-3	TRBV5-1	CASARQVGTDTQYF	TGCGCCAGCGCTCGACAGGTTGGCACAGATACGCAGTATTTT
NA	TRBD1	TRBJ1-5	TRBV19	CASRRTGSSNQPQHF	TGTGCCAGTAGGAGGACAGGGTCTAGCAATCAGCCCCAGCATTTT
NA	TRBD1	TRBJ1-2	TRBV5-1	CASRTGGRGYTF	TGCGCCAGTAGGACAGGGGGAAGAGGCTACACCTTC
NA	NA	TRBJ1-3	TRBV6-5	CASSFNSGNTIYF	TGTGCCAGCAGTTTTAATTCAGGGAACACCATATATTTT
NA	NA	TRBJ2-7	TRBV10-3	CAISEGLGDLGYEQYF	TGTGCCATCAGTGAGGGGTTAGGCGATCTCGGGTACGAGCAGTACTTC
NA	TRBD1	TRBJ1-2	TRBV27	CAVRGQSNYGYTF	TGTGCCGTAAGGGGACAGAGTAACTATGGCTACACCTTC
NA	NA	TRBJ2-3	TRBV6-5	CASKRLVPDTQYF	TGTGCCAGCAAAAGACTAGTTCCAGATACGCAGTATTTT
NA	TRBD1	TRBJ2-7	TRBV28	CASKGGWDEQYF	TGTGCCAGCAAAGGGGGCTGGGACGAGCAGTACTTC
NA	NA	TRBJ2-3	TRBV5-1	CASSLPRQTSTDTQYF	TGCGCCAGCAGCTTGCCCCGACAGACTAGCACAGATACGCAGTATTTT
NA	NA	TRBJ1-1	TRBV19	CASTLGSGVGTEAFF	TGTGCCAGTACCCTCGGGTCGGGGGTGGGCACTGAAGCTTTCTTT
NA	TRBD1	TRBJ1-2	TRBV9	CASSVGTGLSYGYTF	TGTGCCAGCAGCGTTGGGACAGGGTTAAGCTATGGCTACACCTTC
NA	TRBD2	TRBJ2-5	TRBV7-6	CASSLAPASGGETQYF	TGTGCCAGCAGCTTAGCCCCGGCTAGCGGGGGGGAGACCCAGTACTTC
NA	TRBD2	TRBJ2-1	TRBV19	CASSMLGTRFYNEQFF	TGTGCCAGTAGTATGTTAGGGACTAGATTCTACAATGAGCAGTTCTTC
NA	NA	TRBJ1-1	TRBV30	CAWSVIGSEAFF	TGTGCCTGGAGTGTAATCGGGTCCGAAGCTTTCTTT
NA	TRBD1	TRBJ1-4	TRBV18	CASSPRQGVGEKLFF	TGTGCCAGCTCACCTCGACAGGGCGTAGGTGAAAAACTGTTTTTT
NA	TRBD2	TRBJ2-7	TRBV7-9	CASTPGGDGSYEQYF	TGTGCCAGCACCCCGGGGGGAGACGGCTCCTACGAGCAGTACTTC
NA	TRBD2	TRBJ2-7	TRBV2	CASSAWGRAHEQYF	TGTGCCAGCAGTGCTTGGGGGAGGGCCCACGAGCAGTACTTC
NA	NA	TRBJ2-3	TRBV6-6	CASSYQGRDTQYF	TGTGCCAGCAGTTACCAGGGAAGAGATACGCAGTATTTT